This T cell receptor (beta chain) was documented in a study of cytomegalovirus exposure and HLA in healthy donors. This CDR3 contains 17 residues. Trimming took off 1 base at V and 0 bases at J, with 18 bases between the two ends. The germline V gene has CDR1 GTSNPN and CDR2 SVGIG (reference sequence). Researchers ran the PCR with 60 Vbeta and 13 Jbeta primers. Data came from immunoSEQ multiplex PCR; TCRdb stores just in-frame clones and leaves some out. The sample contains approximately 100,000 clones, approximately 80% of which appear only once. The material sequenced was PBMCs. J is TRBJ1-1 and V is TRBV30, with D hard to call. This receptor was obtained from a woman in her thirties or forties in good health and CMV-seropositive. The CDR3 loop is CAWSGRWRRTMNTEAFF. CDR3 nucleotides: TGTGCCTGGAGTGGTAGATGGCGGAGAACCATGAACACTGAAGCTTTCTTT.